This T cell receptor (beta chain) comes out of a study of blood T cell repertoires in COVID-19. Study information: The United States, Italy and Spain supplied acute and convalescent COVID-19 samples. Sample material is recorded as cDNA or gDNA derived from T cells, B-cell-depleted T cells, or PBMCs.

Authors' processing steps: By means of reference gene primer amplification, nucleated cell counts were estimated. Clones were read by immunoSEQ multiplex PCR, and TCRdb kept only the in-frame ones, dropping some. V and J calls and clone size are those listed in that table; D and trimming were worked out from the DNA. The table lists about 430,000 clones, roughly 90% of them singletons. The CDR3 is made up of 15 amino acids. Participant reports of clinical history set cohort assignment. This chain connects TRBV21-1 to TRBJ2-2; TRBD1, as called in the table, went unchecked against the DNA. TRBV21-1 is a pseudogene. The clonotype originates from a woman aged 30 to 39 with acute COVID-19. The sample comprised PBMCs or T cells enriched from blood (not recorded which). This CDR3 is CASNLNRGDTGELFF. Written as DNA, the CDR3 is TGTGCCAGCAATCTAAACAGGGGCGACACCGGGGAGCTGTTTTTT.